The entry below describes one T cell receptor beta chain. This specimen comes from a study of technical replicates of blood from a few donors. V lost 7 bases and J lost 3, with 19 bases in between. Per germline, CDR1 MNHNS and CDR2 SASEGT. There are 15 residues in the CDR3. Method: immunoSEQ multiplex PCR; TCRdb's copy keeps in-frame clones and lacks some. Of under 80,000 clones listed, approximately 91% are singletons. Sample: T cells isolated from PBMCs. The genes are TRBV6-1 and TRBJ2-7, with a possible D match to TRBD2 (6 bases). The origin of this receptor is a human donor in good health. Some clones in this sample may be carry-over from other donors' samples. CDR3 DNA: TGTGCCAGCACTCCCGAACTACTAGCTAACTACGAGCAGTACTTC. Its protein product is CASTPELLANYEQYF.